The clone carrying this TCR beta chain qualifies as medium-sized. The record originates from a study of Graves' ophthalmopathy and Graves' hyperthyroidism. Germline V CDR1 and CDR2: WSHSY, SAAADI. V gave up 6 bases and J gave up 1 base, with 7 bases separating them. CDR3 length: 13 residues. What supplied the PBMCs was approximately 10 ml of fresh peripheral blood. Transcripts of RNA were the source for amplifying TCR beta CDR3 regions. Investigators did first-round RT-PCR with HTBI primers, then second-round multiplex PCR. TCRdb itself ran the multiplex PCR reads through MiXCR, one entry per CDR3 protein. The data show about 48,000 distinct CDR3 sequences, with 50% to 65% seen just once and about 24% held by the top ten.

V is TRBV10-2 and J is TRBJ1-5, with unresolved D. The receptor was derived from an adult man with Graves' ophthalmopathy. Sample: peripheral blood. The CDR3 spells CASRDGSNQPQHF. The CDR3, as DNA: TGCGCCAGCAGGGACGGCAGCAATCAGCCCCAGCATTTT.